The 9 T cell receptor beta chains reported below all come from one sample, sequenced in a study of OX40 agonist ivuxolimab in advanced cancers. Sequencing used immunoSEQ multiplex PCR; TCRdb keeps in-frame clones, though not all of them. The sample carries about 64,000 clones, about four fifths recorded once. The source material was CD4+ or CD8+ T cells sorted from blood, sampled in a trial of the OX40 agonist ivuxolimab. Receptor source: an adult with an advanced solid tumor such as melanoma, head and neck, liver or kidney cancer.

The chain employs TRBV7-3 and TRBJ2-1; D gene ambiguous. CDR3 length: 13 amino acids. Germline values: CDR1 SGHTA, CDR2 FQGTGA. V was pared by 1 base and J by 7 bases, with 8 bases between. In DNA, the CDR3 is TGTGCCAGCAGCTTAAGGCCTCAAAATGAGCAGTTCTTC. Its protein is CASSLRPQNEQFF.

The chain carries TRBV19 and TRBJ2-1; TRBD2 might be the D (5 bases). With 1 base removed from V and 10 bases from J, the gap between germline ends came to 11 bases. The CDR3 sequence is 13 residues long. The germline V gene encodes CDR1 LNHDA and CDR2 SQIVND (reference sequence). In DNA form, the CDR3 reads TGTGCCAGTAGTATAGGCGGCCAGCGGGAGCAGTTCTTC. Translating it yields CASSIGGQREQFF.

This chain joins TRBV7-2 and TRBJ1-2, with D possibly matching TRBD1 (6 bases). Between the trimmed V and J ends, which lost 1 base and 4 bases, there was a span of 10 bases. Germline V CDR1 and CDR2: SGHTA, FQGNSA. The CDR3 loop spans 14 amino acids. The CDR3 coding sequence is TGTGCCAGCAGCTTAGGAGACAGGAGCTATGGCTACACCTTC. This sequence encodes CASSLGDRSYGYTF.

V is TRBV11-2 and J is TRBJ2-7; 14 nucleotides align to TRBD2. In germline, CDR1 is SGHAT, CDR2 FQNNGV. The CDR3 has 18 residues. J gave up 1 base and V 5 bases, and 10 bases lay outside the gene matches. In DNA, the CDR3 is TGTGCCAGCAGCATTTTGACTAGCGGGAGGGCCGTATCCTACGAGCAGTACTTC. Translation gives CASSILTSGRAVSYEQYF.

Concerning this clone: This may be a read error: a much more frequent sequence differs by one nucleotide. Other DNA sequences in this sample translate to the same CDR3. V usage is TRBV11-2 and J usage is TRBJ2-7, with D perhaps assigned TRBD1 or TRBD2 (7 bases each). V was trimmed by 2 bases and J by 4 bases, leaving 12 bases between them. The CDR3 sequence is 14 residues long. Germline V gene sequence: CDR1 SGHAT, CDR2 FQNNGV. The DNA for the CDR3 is TGTGCCAGCAGCTTATACAGGGGAGGGTACGAGCAGTACTTC. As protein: CASSLYRGGYEQYF.

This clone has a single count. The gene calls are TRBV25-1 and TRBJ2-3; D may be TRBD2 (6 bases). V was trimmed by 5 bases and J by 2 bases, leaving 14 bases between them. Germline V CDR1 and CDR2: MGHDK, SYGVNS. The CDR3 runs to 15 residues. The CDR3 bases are TGTGCCAGCAGTCGCGGGATTCGCTCCACAGATACGCAGTATTTT. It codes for CASSRGIRSTDTQYF.

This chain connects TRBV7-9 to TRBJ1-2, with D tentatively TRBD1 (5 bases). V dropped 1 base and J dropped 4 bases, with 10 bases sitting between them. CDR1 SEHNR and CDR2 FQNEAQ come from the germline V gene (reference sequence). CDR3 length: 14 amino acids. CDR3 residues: CASSLEGRAYGYTF. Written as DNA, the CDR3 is TGTGCCAGCAGCTTAGAGGGCAGGGCCTATGGCTACACCTTC. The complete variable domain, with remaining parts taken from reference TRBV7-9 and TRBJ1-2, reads DTGVSQNPRHKITKRGQNVTFRCDPISEHNRLYWYRQTLGQGPEFLTYFQNEAQLEKSRLLSDRFSAERPKGSFSTLEIQRTEQGDSAMYLCASSLEGRAYGYTFGSGTRLTVV.

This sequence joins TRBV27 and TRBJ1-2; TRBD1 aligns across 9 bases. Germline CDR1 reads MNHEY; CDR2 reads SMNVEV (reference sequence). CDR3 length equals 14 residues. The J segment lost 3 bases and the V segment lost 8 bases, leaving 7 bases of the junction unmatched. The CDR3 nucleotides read TGTGCCAGCCGGGGACAGGGAAGGCACTATGGCTACACCTTC. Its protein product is CASRGQGRHYGYTF.

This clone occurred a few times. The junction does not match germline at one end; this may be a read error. In nucleotides, the CDR3 is TGTGCCAGCAGGGAAGGGACTGGCCGCGGACGCTACACCTTC. Translated, it gives CASREGTGRGRYTF. The chain carries TRBV6-1 and TRBJ1-2; a weak D match, TRBD1 (5 bases). Germline CDR1 MNHNS, CDR2 SASEGT. CDR3 size: 14 residues.